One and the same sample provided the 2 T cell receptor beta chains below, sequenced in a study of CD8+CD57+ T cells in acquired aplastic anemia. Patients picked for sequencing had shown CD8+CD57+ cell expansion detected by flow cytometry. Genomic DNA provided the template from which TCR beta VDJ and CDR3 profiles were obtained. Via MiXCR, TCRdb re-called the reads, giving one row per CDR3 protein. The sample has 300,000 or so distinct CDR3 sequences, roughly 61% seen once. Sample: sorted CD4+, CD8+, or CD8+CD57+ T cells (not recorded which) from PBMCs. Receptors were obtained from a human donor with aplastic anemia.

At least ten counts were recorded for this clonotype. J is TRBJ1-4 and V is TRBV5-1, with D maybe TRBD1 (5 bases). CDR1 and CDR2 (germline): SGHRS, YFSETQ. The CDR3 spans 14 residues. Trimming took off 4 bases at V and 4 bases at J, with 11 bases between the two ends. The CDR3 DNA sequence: TGCGCCAGCAGCCCGACAGCGGATAATGAAAAACTGTTTTTT. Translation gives CASSPTADNEKLFF.

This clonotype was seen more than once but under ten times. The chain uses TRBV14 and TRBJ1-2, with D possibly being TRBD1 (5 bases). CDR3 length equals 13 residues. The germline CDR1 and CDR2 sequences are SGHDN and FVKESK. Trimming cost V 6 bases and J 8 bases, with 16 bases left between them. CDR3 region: CASRHSTGGGYTF. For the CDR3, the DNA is TGTGCCAGCAGGCATAGCACCGGGGGAGGCTACACCTTC. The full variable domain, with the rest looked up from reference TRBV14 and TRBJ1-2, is EAGVTQFPSHSVIEKGQTVTLRCDPISGHDNLYWYRRVMGKEIKFLLHFVKESKQDESGMPNNRFLAERTGGTYSTLKVQPAELEDSGVYFCASRHSTGGGYTFGSGTRLTVV.